This T cell receptor beta chain was retrieved from a study of T cells in Graves' hyperthyroidism and ophthalmopathy (dated by TCRdb to between 2018 and 2021). About the study as a whole: Peripheral blood samples were taken at the time of initial diagnosis, prior to any treatment. A discovery cohort of about 95 patients, about 40 with Graves' ophthalmopathy and over 55 with stable Graves' hyperthyroidism, was used to find distinguishing TCR V-J signatures. Prospective prediction of ophthalmopathy was tested in an independent validation cohort of 18 to 20 hyperthyroidism patients and 17 patients who later progressed to ophthalmopathy. The 95 to 100 discovery patients were randomly divided into training and test sets at a 7:3 ratio. The study also compared thyroid tissue and blood T-cell repertoires from more than five Graves' hyperthyroidism patients. Once sampling was done, hyperthyroidism patients were given methimazole at a starting dose of 30 mg daily, whereas ophthalmopathy patients were given high-dose intravenous methylprednisolone. According to the paper, TCR Vbeta CDR3 sequencing was carried out on approximately 140 peripheral blood samples, which came from 40 to 45 ophthalmopathy, under 85 hyperthyroidism and 17 progressor patients.

The investigation overall reported the following: Most expanded thyroid clonotypes (frequency above 0.001) were also found in blood, which suggests that blood repertoires may mirror thyroid immune responses. In cross-validation, a model built on a 13 V-J signature told ophthalmopathy apart from stable hyperthyroidism with 85% to 90% sensitivity and approximately 84% specificity, and in testing the same model reached 80%/75%. No statistical method was used to set the sample size in advance, and investigators knew the group allocation. In validation, the model predicted progression to ophthalmopathy with 55% to 71% sensitivity and approximately 74% specificity, a median of about 6.7 months before onset.

The germline V and J ends show losses of 5 bases and 5 bases respectively, and no gene match explains 15 bases of the junction. CDR1 and CDR2 (SGDLS, YYNGEE) derive from the germline V gene. Measured from the cysteine to the phenylalanine, the CDR3 is 16 residues long. Only CDR3 DNA is held: 48 bases, read in frame from base 1. TCR beta CDR3 regions were amplified from RNA transcripts. The TCR CDR3 was subjected to a first round of RT-PCR using the HTBI primer set and the Qiagen OneStep RT-PCR kit. The libraries were constructed in a second round of multiplex PCR and then size-selected and purified. Libraries were sequenced paired-end with 100 bp reads on an Illumina HiSeq2000. In the paper's pipeline: SOAPnuke was used to process the raw data, throwing out any read that contained adapters or uncalled bases, had a mean Phred below 15, or lacked an exact constant-primer or identifier match. COPE v1.2.5 was used to merge the high-quality paired reads, and each unique nucleotide sequence was defined as a clonotype. MiTCR v1.1 was used to align the clonotypes against IMGT TRBV, TRBD and TRBJ reference segments. Only V-J combinations with frequency above 0.0001, covering roughly 99% of repertoires, were analysed. A TCS score was defined as the ratio between F50 (clonal expansion) and ExV (chaos), using BLOSUM62-based TCRdist between CDR3 peptides within each V-J. Welch's t-statistics and random forest reduced approximately 520 V-J features to 13, which were used in a naive Bayes classifier (R e1071). TCRdb reanalyzed the raw reads on its own, using fastp at Q25 for trimming and MiXCR for clone calling, and kept in-frame beta chains. CDR3 protein duplicates are merged, each entry listing the most common genes and DNA. The V and J calls were not made by the authors but by TCRdb's processing. The sample contains about 270,000 distinct CDR3 sequences, about 25% of them found a single time. Approximately 30% of the sample rests with the top ten.

The hyperthyroidism patients were between 18 and 65 years old and newly diagnosed, with a disease duration of less than 2 months. Exclusion was applied to patients with uncontrolled infections, other autoimmune diseases, pregnancy or lactation. Clinical symptoms, serum thyroxine and TRAb, thyroid ultrasound, and orbital computed tomography formed the basis for the diagnoses. Blood from progressor patients was drawn when they were first diagnosed with hyperthyroidism, before any ophthalmopathy symptoms appeared. Ficoll-Paque density gradient centrifugation was used to isolate PBMCs from about 10 ml of fresh peripheral blood. Progressor patients were first diagnosed with Graves' hyperthyroidism and then developed ophthalmopathy during follow-up. Total RNA was extracted with Trizol reagent, and quality was checked on an Agilent 2100 Bioanalyzer. Comments on this clonotype: Its antigen target is currently unknown. Base qualities are not recorded, but no much larger clone differs from it by a single base.

The chain employs TRBV9 and TRBJ2-5, and 7 junctional nucleotides match TRBD2. The specimen was blood. The TCR sequence derives from a man between 40 and 49 years old with Graves' hyperthyroidism that later progressed to Graves' ophthalmopathy. This receptor has the CDR3 CASSVFGRSRGETQYF. In nucleotides, the sequence is TGTGCCAGCAGTGTATTCGGGAGGTCCCGGGGGGAGACCCAGTACTTC.